The 2 T cell receptor beta chains below come from one sample, sequenced in a study of blood T cell repertoires in COVID-19. Using immunoSEQ multiplex PCR, the repertoire was profiled, and TCRdb retains in-frame clones only, with some absent. The data hold approximately 450,000 clones, with 75% to 90% observed a single time. The specimen was peripheral blood. All receptors come from a woman aged 30 to 39 with acute or convalescent COVID-19.

The chain employs TRBV6-4 and TRBJ1-2; TRBD1 matches at 9 bases. Looked up from germline, CDR1 is MRHNA and CDR2 is SNTAGT. Losses at the gene ends were 6 bases for V and 11 bases for J; bases not matched to a gene: 10. The CDR3 contains 13 residues. CDR3 loop: CASRASDRGGYTF. DNA of the CDR3: TGTGCCAGCAGGGCATCGGACAGGGGAGGGTACACCTTC.

This chain links TRBV29-1 with TRBJ1-2; unclear D gene. The ends were cut back, 0 bases at V and 2 bases at J, with 10 bases in the middle. This CDR3 comprises 14 residues. The germline V gene has CDR1 SQVTM and CDR2 ANQGSEA. In DNA, the CDR3 is TGCAGCGTTGAAGATCCGAAAGCGAACTATGGCTACACCTTC. Encoded protein: CSVEDPKANYGYTF.